Below, 8 T cell receptor beta chains from the same sample are listed, as sequenced in a study of CD8 T cells in Susac syndrome. With random hexamers, reverse transcription was performed on about 0.5 to 1 ug of RNA. Using its own MiXCR run on the immunoSEQ multiplex PCR reads, TCRdb lists one record per CDR3 protein. The table shows roughly 140,000 distinct CDR3 sequences, with under 97% occurring only once. Sequenced input: CD4+ T cells from PBMCs. All receptors derive from a human donor with Susac syndrome.

This chain uses TRBV4-1 with TRBJ2-1; 7 nucleotides agree with TRBD1. The CDR3 is made up of 20 amino acids. CDR1 and CDR2 (germline): MGHRA, YSYEKL. J lost 6 bases, V lost 0 bases, and 20 bases had no gene match. The CDR3 bases are TGCGCCAGCAGCCAAGATTCCAGGATCGGCGCAGGGGGATTTGTCAATGAGCAGTTCTTC. It codes for CASSQDSRIGAGGFVNEQFF.

The chain recombines TRBV18 with TRBJ1-5; the D is unclear. Germline V lookup: CDR1 KGHSH, CDR2 LQKENI. Trimming cost V 1 base and J 1 base, with 5 bases left between them. This CDR3 is built from 14 residues. This CDR3 reads CASSPLGSNQPQHF. In nucleotides, the CDR3 is TGTGCCAGCTCACCACTAGGCAGCAATCAGCCCCAGCATTTT.

J is TRBJ2-3 and V is TRBV9; TRBD1 matches 7 bases. This CDR3 comprises 14 residues. CDR1 and CDR2 from the germline V gene are SGDLS and YYNGEE. Germline trimming cut 3 bases from V and 4 bases from J; bases unmatched to any gene: 5. This chain's CDR3 is CASSATGTADTQYF. DNA of the CDR3: TGTGCCAGCAGCGCCACTGGGACAGCAGATACGCAGTATTTT.

The genes are TRBV15 and TRBJ2-5, with 11 bases fitting TRBD1. The germline gives CDR1 LNHNV, CDR2 YYDKDF (reference sequence). Trimming took 6 bases from V and 5 from J; bases not matched to a gene: 8. The CDR3 has 15 residues. The DNA of the CDR3 is TGTGCCACCAGTCTCGGACAGGGGGCTTCGGAGACCCAGTACTTC. It codes for CATSLGQGASETQYF.

The V gene is TRBV2, the J gene TRBJ1-2, with 10 positions matching TRBD1. CDR3 size: 14 residues. Germline loops: CDR1 SNHLY, CDR2 FYNNEI. Trimming at V came to 6 bases and at J to 2 bases, leaving 3 bases not matched to a gene. The CDR3 here is CASRSGQGNYGYTF. CDR3 in DNA: TGTGCCAGCAGGTCGGGACAGGGGAACTATGGCTACACCTTC.

The chain recombines TRBV12-3 or TRBV12-4 with TRBJ2-3; possibly TRBD1 or TRBD2 for D (5 bases each). V was clipped by 3 bases and J by 7 bases, with 11 bases between them. The CDR3 runs to 13 residues. The chain's CDR3 is CASSLVGTNTQYF. The CDR3 DNA sequence: TGTGCCAGCAGTTTGGTCGGGACGAATACGCAGTATTTT.

The sample holds one count of this clonotype. The V call is TRBV9, the J call TRBJ2-2, with D unclear. The CDR3 runs 14 residues. V lost 0 bases and J lost 0, with 3 bases in between. Germline V gives CDR1 SGDLS, CDR2 YYNGEE. CDR3 sequence: CASSVGANTGELFF. As DNA, the CDR3 is TGTGCCAGCAGCGTAGGGGCGAACACCGGGGAGCTGTTTTTT.

Concerning this clonotype: A junction end diverges from the germline sequence, so it may reflect a read error. The rearrangement joins TRBV3-1 to TRBJ2-7; TRBD1 might be the D (6 bases). Germline V lookup: CDR1 LGHDT, CDR2 YNNKEL (reference sequence). This CDR3 is 14 amino acids long. CDR3 DNA sequence: TGTGCCAGCAGCTTAGGACAGAACTCCAACGAGCAGTACTTC. It codes for CASSLGQNSNEQYF.